Following are 14 T cell receptor beta chains from one sample sequenced in a study of blood T cells in healthy people across ages. Next came a second PCR, run for about 7 to 11 cycles, which used a sample-barcoded 5' primer along with a J-beta primer mix. TCRdb passed the 5' RACE reads through MiXCR, listing each CDR3 protein once. The sample contains 650,000 to 950,000 distinct CDR3 sequences, under 55% of which appear only once. Material for sequencing was blood. All receptors derive from a man in his 60s in good health.

The rearrangement joins TRBV2 to TRBJ2-5; a weak D match, TRBD2 (5 bases). This CDR3 is built from 12 residues. Trimming removed 9 bases at V and 5 bases at J, with 13 bases between. Germline CDR1 SNHLY, CDR2 FYNNEI. CDR3 in DNA: TGTGCCAGTATGCTAGCCTGGGAGACCCAGTACTTC. Amino acids: CASMLAWETQYF.

The rearrangement joins TRBV13 to TRBJ2-7; D gene uncertain. V was pared by 5 bases and J by 5 bases, with 13 bases between. The CDR3 spans 13 residues. Germline-derived CDR1 and CDR2 are PRHDT and FYEKMQ (reference sequence). CDR3 residues: CASSHRLGDEQYF. The CDR3 coding sequence is TGTGCCAGCAGCCACCGACTTGGGGACGAGCAGTACTTC.

This clonotype was seen a single time. The chain joins TRBV11-1 to TRBJ2-7; D call uncertain. V shed 8 bases and J shed 2 bases, with 19 bases lying between them. In germline, CDR1 is SGHAT, CDR2 FQDESV (reference sequence). The CDR3 has 15 amino acids. CDR3 in amino acids: CASRLADGGAYEQYF. CDR3 DNA sequence: TGTGCCAGCCGCCTCGCGGACGGTGGGGCCTACGAGCAGTACTTC.

Concerning this clonotype: A much larger clone lies one base from this, so it may be a read error. The V and J genes are TRBV7-2 and TRBJ1-6, with unresolved D. Trimming left V 1 base short and J 11 bases short, with 18 bases between. The CDR3 sequence is 16 residues long. In germline, CDR1 is SGHTA, CDR2 FQGNSA. DNA for the CDR3: TGTGCCAGCAGCTTAGAACCACAACCGGAGAATGCACCCCTCCACTTT. This codes for CASSLEPQPENAPLHF.

This clonotype was found a few times. J is TRBJ2-5 and V is TRBV12-3 or TRBV12-4; 7 positions agree with TRBD2. The ends lost 3 bases at V and 7 bases at J; junction bases unmatched: 8. The length of the CDR3 is 14 residues. CDR3 sequence: CASSFGGAGVTQYF. The CDR3 nucleotides read TGTGCCAGCAGTTTTGGTGGGGCGGGAGTGACCCAGTACTTC.

V usage is TRBV6-2 or TRBV6-3 and J usage is TRBJ2-7, with 7 bases matching TRBD2. V gave up 11 bases and J gave up 7 bases; unmatched junction bases: 20. This CDR3 has 15 residues. Germline V gives CDR1 MNHEY, CDR2 SVGEGT. CDR3 region: CAVSVGGAGYNEQYF. DNA for the CDR3: TGTGCCGTTTCAGTGGGAGGGGCAGGCTACAATGAGCAGTACTTC.

The chain joins TRBV12-3 or TRBV12-4 to TRBJ2-5; 8 bases are a match to TRBD2. J lost 2 bases, V lost 6 bases, and 11 bases had no gene match. The CDR3 length is 16 residues. CDR3 residues: CASSHARAGGQETQYF. CDR3 bases: TGTGCCAGCAGCCACGCCCGGGCGGGGGGACAAGAGACCCAGTACTTC.

This clonotype was seen only a few times. This chain links TRBV10-3 with TRBJ1-1; D is undetermined. V lost 2 bases to trimming and J lost 1 base, with 5 bases between them. The CDR3 consists of 13 residues. Germline CDR1 is ENHRY and CDR2 is SYGVKD. CDR3 region: CAISETQNTEAFF. CDR3 DNA: TGTGCCATCAGTGAGACACAGAACACTGAAGCTTTCTTT.

V usage is TRBV29-1 and J usage is TRBJ1-4; possible D gene TRBD1, 5 bases. In germline, CDR1 is SQVTM, CDR2 ANQGSEA. This CDR3 has 13 amino acids. V dropped 3 bases and J dropped 7 bases, with 12 bases sitting between them. CDR3 in amino acids: CSVEEGRSEKLFF. For the CDR3, the DNA is TGCAGCGTTGAGGAGGGGAGGAGTGAAAAACTGTTTTTT.

This chain joins TRBV7-2 and TRBJ1-5, with D uncertain. The V end was cut by 4 bases, the J end by 4 bases, with 11 bases between. The CDR3 extends over 14 amino acids. The germline CDR1 and CDR2 sequences are SGHTA and FQGNSA. The CDR3 DNA sequence: TGTGCCAGCAGCTCCTTCGACGGAAATCAGCCCCAGCATTTT. This sequence encodes CASSSFDGNQPQHF.

The rearrangement links TRBV3-1 to TRBJ2-5; no clear D. CDR3 length: 16 amino acids. The germline V gene has CDR1 LGHDT and CDR2 YNNKEL (reference sequence). Trimming stripped 0 bases from V and 4 bases from J, with 15 bases between. CDR3 loop: CASSQDYGRVGETQYF. The CDR3 region has the DNA TGTGCCAGCAGCCAAGATTACGGACGGGTGGGAGAGACCCAGTACTTC.

In regard to this clonotype: The conserved phenylalanine or tryptophan normally closing the CDR3 is absent here, so this likely arose from a read error. J is TRBJ2-7 and V is TRBV20-1, with TRBD1 as a possible D gene (5 bases). Germline V gene data show CDR1 as DFQATT and CDR2 as SNEGSKA (reference sequence). Trimming left V 8 bases short and J 1 base short, with 18 bases between. The CDR3 has 14 amino acids. The DNA for the CDR3 is TGCAGTTCCTACTACAGGTTAAAATCCTACGAGCAGTACATC. Protein: CSSYYRLKSYEQYI.

The CDR3, as DNA: TGTGCCTGGCTACTCGACAGGATAGCTTTCTTT. As protein: CAWLLDRIAFF. This chain links TRBV30 with TRBJ1-1, with D perhaps matching TRBD1 (6 bases). V was pared by 5 bases and J by 10 bases, with 14 bases between. The CDR3 has 11 amino acids. The germline V gene has CDR1 GTSNPN and CDR2 SVGIG (reference sequence).

The chain combines TRBV5-1 with TRBJ1-5, with D possibly being TRBD1 (6 bases). Germline V gene sequence: CDR1 SGHRS, CDR2 YFSETQ. Trimming pared 2 bases from V and 5 bases from J, leaving 14 bases between. The CDR3 has 15 amino acids. The CDR3, as DNA: TGCGCCAGCAGCTTTTTCCCCGGGGGCGATCAGCCCCAGCATTTT. The encoded protein is CASSFFPGGDQPQHF.